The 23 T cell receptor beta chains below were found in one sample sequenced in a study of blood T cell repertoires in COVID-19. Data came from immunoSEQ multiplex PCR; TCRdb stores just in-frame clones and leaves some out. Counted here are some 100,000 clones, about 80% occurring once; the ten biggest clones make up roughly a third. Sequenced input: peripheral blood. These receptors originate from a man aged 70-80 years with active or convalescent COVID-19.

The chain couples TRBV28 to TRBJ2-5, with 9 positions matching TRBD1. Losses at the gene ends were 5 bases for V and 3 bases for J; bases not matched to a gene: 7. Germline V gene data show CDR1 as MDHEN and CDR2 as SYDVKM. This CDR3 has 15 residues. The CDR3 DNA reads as TGTGCCAGCAGTCAAGCGGGACAGGGTGAAGAGACCCAGTACTTC. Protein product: CASSQAGQGEETQYF.

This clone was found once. The CDR3 nucleotides read TGTGCCAGCTCACCACCCGGACTAGGGATCAACAATGAGCAGTTCTTC. This translates into CASSPPGLGINNEQFF. The chain couples TRBV18 to TRBJ2-1; 7 nucleotides align to TRBD2. V was clipped by 0 bases and J by 5 bases; unmatched bases: 7. This CDR3 region has 16 residues. Germline CDR1 KGHSH, CDR2 LQKENI.

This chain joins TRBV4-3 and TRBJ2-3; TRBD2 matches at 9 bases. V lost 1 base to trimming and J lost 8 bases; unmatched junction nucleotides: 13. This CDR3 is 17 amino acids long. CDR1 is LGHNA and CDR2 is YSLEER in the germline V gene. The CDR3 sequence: CASSQASSGGPMGTQYF. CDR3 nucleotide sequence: TGCGCCAGCAGCCAAGCCTCCAGCGGGGGGCCGATGGGTACGCAGTATTTT.

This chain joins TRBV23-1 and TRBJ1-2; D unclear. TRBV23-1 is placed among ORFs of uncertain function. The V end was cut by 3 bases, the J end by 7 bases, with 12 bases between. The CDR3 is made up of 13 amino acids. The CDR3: CASSHSDLGGYTF. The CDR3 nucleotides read TGCGCCAGCAGTCACTCCGACTTGGGTGGCTACACCTTC.

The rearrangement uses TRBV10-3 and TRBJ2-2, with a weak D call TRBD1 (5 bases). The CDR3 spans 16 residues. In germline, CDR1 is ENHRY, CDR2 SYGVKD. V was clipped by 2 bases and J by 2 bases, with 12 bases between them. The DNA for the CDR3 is TGTGCCATCAGTGAGCGTACAACAGGAAACACCGGGGAGCTGTTTTTT. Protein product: CAISERTTGNTGELFF.

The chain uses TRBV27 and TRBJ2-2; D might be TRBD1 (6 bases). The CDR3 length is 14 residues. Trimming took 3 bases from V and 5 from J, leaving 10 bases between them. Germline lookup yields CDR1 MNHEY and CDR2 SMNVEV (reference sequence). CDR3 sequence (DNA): TGTGCCAGCAGTTTGGGACATTTAACCGGGGAGCTGTTTTTT. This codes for CASSLGHLTGELFF.

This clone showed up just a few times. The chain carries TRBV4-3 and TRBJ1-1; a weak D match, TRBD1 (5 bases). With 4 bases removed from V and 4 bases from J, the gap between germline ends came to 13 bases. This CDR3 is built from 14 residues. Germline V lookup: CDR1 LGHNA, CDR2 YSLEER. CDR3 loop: CASSLSGVGTEAFF. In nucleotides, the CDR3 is TGCGCCAGCAGCCTATCGGGGGTCGGCACTGAAGCTTTCTTT.

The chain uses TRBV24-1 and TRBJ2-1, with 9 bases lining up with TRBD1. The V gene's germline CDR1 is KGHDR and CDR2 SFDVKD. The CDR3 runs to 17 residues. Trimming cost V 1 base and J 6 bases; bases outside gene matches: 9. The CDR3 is CATSDLGGTGFRNEQFF. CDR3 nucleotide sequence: TGTGCCACCAGTGATTTAGGGGGGACAGGGTTTCGCAATGAGCAGTTCTTC.

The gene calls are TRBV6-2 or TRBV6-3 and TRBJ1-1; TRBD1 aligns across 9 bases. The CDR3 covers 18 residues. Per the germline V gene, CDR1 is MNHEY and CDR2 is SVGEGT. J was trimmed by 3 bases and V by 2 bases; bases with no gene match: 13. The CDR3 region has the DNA TGTGCCAGCAGTTACCCCGCCGGGACAGGGCCCCCCGACACTGAAGCTTTCTTT. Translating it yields CASSYPAGTGPPDTEAFF.

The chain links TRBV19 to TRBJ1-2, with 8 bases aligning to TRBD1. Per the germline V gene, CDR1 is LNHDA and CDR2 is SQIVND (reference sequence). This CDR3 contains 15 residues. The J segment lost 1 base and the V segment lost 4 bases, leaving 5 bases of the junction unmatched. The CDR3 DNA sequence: TGTGCCAGTAGTAACGACAGGGGCCTTAACTATGGCTACACCTTC. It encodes CASSNDRGLNYGYTF.

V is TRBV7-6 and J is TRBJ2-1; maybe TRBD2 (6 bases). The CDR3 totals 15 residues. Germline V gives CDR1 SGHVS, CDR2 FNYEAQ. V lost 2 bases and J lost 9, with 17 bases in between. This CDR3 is CASSLNAGTLGEQFF. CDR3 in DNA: TGTGCCAGCAGCTTAAATGCGGGGACCCTCGGTGAGCAGTTCTTC.

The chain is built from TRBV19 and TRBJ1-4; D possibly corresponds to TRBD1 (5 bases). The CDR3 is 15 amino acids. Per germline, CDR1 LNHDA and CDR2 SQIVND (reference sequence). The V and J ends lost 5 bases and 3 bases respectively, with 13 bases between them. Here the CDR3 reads CASSFRRDSNEKLFF. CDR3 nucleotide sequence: TGTGCCAGTAGTTTCCGCCGGGACTCTAATGAAAAACTGTTTTTT.

Here the CDR3 reads CASSCAPRDRYYGYTF. DNA for the CDR3: TGTGCCAGCAGTTGCGCGCCCCGCGACAGATACTATGGCTACACCTTC. This sequence joins TRBV7-6 and TRBJ1-2; the D gene is possibly TRBD1 (5 bases). The CDR3 has 16 amino acids. Trimming shortened V by 6 bases and J by 3 bases, and 20 bases separated the two germline ends. CDR1 is SGHVS and CDR2 is FNYEAQ in the germline V gene.

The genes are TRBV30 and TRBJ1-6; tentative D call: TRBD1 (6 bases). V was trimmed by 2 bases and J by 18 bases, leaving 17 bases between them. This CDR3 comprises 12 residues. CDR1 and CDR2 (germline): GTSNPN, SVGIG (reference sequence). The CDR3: CAWSSPGTRAHF. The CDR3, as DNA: TGTGCCTGGAGTTCACCCGGGACACGCGCCCACTTT.

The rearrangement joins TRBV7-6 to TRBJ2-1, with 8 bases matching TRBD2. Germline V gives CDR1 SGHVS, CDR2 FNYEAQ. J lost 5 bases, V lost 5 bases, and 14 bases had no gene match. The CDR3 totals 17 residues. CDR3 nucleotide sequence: TGTGCCAGCAGCCCCCTGATTCGGGAGGGCCGGGACAATGAGCAGTTCTTC. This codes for CASSPLIREGRDNEQFF. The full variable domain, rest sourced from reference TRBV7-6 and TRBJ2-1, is GAGVSQSPRYKVTKRGQDVALRCDPISGHVSLYWYRQALGQGPEFLTYFNYEAQQDKSGLPNDRFSAERPEGSISTLTIQRTEQRDSAMYRCASSPLIREGRDNEQFFGPGTRLTVL.

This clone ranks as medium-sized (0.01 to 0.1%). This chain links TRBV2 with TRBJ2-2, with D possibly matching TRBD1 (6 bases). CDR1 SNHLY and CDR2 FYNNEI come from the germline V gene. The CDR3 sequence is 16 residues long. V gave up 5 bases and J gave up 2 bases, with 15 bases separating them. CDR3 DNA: TGTGCCAGCAGTCCACGGGACAACACTAACACCGGGGAGCTGTTTTTT. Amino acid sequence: CASSPRDNTNTGELFF.

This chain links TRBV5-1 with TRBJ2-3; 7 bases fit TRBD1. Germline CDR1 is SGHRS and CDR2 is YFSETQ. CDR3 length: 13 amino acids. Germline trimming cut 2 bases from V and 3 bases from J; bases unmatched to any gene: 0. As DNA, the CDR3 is TGCGCCAGCAGCTTACAGGGGACAGATACGCAGTATTTT. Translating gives CASSLQGTDTQYF. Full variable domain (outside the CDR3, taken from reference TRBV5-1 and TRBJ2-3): KAGVTQTPRYLIKTRGQQVTLSCSPISGHRSVSWYQQTPGQGLQFLFEYFSETQRNKGNFPGRFSGRQFSNSRSEMNVSTLELGDSALYLCASSLQGTDTQYFGPGTRLTVL.

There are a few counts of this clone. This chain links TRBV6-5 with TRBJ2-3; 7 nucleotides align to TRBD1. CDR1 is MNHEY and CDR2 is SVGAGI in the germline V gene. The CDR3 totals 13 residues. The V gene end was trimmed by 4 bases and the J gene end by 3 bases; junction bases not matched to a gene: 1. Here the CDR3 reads CASSSDRTDTQYF. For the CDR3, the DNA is TGTGCCAGCAGTTCGGACAGGACAGATACGCAGTATTTT.

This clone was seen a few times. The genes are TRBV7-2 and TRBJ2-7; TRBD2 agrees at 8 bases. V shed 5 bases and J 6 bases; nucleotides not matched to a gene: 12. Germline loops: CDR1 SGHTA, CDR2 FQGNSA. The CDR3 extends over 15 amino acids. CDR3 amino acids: CASSHPGLEAAEQYF. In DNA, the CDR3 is TGTGCCAGCAGCCATCCGGGACTAGAGGCAGCCGAGCAGTACTTC.

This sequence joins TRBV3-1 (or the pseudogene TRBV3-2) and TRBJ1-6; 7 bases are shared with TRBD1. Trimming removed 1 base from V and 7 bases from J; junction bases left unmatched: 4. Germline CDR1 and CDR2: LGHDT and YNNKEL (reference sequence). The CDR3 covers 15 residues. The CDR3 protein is CASSQGTGVNSPLHF. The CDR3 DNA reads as TGTGCCAGCAGCCAAGGAACAGGGGTAAATTCACCCCTCCACTTT.

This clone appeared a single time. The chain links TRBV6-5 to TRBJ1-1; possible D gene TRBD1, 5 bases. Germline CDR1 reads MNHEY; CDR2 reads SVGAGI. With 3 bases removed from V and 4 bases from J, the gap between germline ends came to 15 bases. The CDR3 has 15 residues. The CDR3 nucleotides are TGTGCCAGCAGTTATTTTGGGGGGGATGCCACTGAAGCTTTCTTT. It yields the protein CASSYFGGDATEAFF.

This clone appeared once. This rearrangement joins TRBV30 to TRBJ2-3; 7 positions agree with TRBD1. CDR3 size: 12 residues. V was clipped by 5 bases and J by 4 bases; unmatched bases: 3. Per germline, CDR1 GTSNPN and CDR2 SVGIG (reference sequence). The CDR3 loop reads CAWGDSSDTQYF. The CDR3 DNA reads TGTGCCTGGGGGGACAGCTCAGATACGCAGTATTTT.

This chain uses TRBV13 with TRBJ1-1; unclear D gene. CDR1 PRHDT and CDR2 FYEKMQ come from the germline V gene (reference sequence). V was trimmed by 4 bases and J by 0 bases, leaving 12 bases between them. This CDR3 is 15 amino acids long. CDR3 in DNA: TGTGCCAGCAGCTCCTCCAGCGATATGAACACTGAAGCTTTCTTT. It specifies CASSSSSDMNTEAFF.